The 19 T cell receptor beta chains listed next were all sequenced from one sample in a study of OX40 agonist ivuxolimab in advanced cancers. Sequencing was performed with immunoSEQ multiplex PCR; in TCRdb, only in-frame clones are kept and a portion is missing. The sample holds more than 40,000 clones; 70% to 85% are singletons and the top ten take about 1.8%. Source: CD4+ or CD8+ T cells sorted from blood, taken in a trial of the OX40 agonist ivuxolimab. Every receptor here comes from an adult with an advanced solid tumor such as melanoma, head and neck, liver or kidney cancer.

The chain couples TRBV6-4 to TRBJ1-2; no firm D call. This CDR3 is built from 15 residues. V dropped 4 bases and J dropped 3 bases, with 15 bases sitting between them. Per germline, CDR1 MRHNA and CDR2 SNTAGT. In nucleotides, the CDR3 is TGTGCCAGCAGTGCTCTTGAACCAGCGCACTATGGCTACACCTTC. It translates to CASSALEPAHYGYTF.

The chain joins TRBV19 to TRBJ2-5; a weak D match, TRBD2 (6 bases). Trimming left V 5 bases short and J 4 bases short, with 11 bases between. Germline lookup yields CDR1 LNHDA and CDR2 SQIVND (reference sequence). The CDR3 is 13 residues long. CDR3 in DNA: TGTGCCAGTAGTTTCGGGACTCGAGAGACCCAGTACTTC. Translated: CASSFGTRETQYF.

The chain joins TRBV30 to TRBJ1-1; tentative D call: TRBD1 (5 bases). CDR1 GTSNPN and CDR2 SVGIG come from the germline V gene (reference sequence). V was clipped by 0 bases and J by 1 base, with 6 bases between them. There are 13 residues in the CDR3. The CDR3 DNA follows: TGTGCCTGGAGTGTTGGACAGAACACTGAAGCTTTCTTT. It specifies CAWSVGQNTEAFF.

This chain connects TRBV18 to TRBJ2-3; 10 nucleotides align to TRBD1. This CDR3 has 15 amino acids. V gave up 0 bases and J gave up 7 bases; unmatched junction bases: 4. Germline CDR1 and CDR2: KGHSH and LQKENI. The CDR3 nucleotides read TGTGCCAGCTCACCACCGGGACAGGGGCGATATACGCAGTATTTT. Amino acids: CASSPPGQGRYTQYF.

V gene TRBV7-9 combines with J gene TRBJ2-7; 7 nucleotides align to TRBD1. CDR3 length equals 13 residues. The V gene end was trimmed by 5 bases and the J gene end by 6 bases; junction bases not matched to a gene: 7. Per the germline V gene, CDR1 is SEHNR and CDR2 is FQNEAQ (reference sequence). CDR3 bases: TGTGCCAGCAGCCGGGACAGCGCCATCGAGCAGTACTTC. Residues: CASSRDSAIEQYF.

This chain connects TRBV6-5 to TRBJ1-1, with D maybe TRBD1 (5 bases). The CDR3 extends over 12 amino acids. The ends were cut back, 7 bases at V and 4 bases at J, with 10 bases in the middle. Germline V lookup: CDR1 MNHEY, CDR2 SVGAGI. CDR3 loop: CASTRGVTEAFF. The CDR3 DNA sequence: TGTGCCAGCACCCGAGGGGTCACTGAAGCTTTCTTT.

The chain recombines TRBV5-5 with TRBJ1-5; D ambiguous. This CDR3 has 15 residues. Trimming removed 2 bases at V and 3 bases at J, with 12 bases between. Germline assignment: CDR1 SGHKS and CDR2 YYEKEE (reference sequence). CDR3 nucleotide sequence: TGTGCCAGCAGCTTATCCCCGCAGGACAATCAGCCCCAGCATTTT. Protein product: CASSLSPQDNQPQHF. Drawing the rest from reference TRBV5-5 and TRBJ1-5, the complete variable domain is DAGVTQSPTHLIKTRGQQVTLRCSPISGHKSVSWYQQVLGQGPQFIFQYYEKEERGRGNFPDRFSARQFPNYSSELNVNALLLGDSALYLCASSLSPQDNQPQHFGDGTRLSIL.

The J gene is TRBJ2-2, the V gene TRBV5-1; 8 nucleotides align to TRBD1. Germline V lookup: CDR1 SGHRS, CDR2 YFSETQ. The V and J ends lost 4 bases and 3 bases, in that order; junction bases with no gene match: 11. The CDR3 covers 17 residues. CDR3 in amino acids: CASSPGPQGADTGELFF. The CDR3 bases are TGCGCCAGCAGCCCTGGACCTCAGGGGGCGGACACCGGGGAGCTGTTTTTT. Based on the CDR3 plus reference TRBV5-1 and TRBJ2-2, the full variable domain is KAGVTQTPRYLIKTRGQQVTLSCSPISGHRSVSWYQQTPGQGLQFLFEYFSETQRNKGNFPGRFSGRQFSNSRSEMNVSTLELGDSALYLCASSPGPQGADTGELFFGEGSRLTVL.

This chain uses TRBV7-9 with TRBJ2-3, with D possibly being TRBD2 (5 bases). This CDR3 has 14 amino acids. Germline CDR1 and CDR2: SEHNR and FQNEAQ (reference sequence). Trimming took 6 bases from V and 1 from J, leaving 11 bases between them. The CDR3 DNA reads TGTGCCAGCAGGGGTGTCGGGGGCACAGATACGCAGTATTTT. Translation gives CASRGVGGTDTQYF. Looking up the rest from reference TRBV7-9 and TRBJ2-3 gives the full variable domain: DTGVSQNPRHKITKRGQNVTFRCDPISEHNRLYWYRQTLGQGPEFLTYFQNEAQLEKSRLLSDRFSAERPKGSFSTLEIQRTEQGDSAMYLCASRGVGGTDTQYFGPGTRLTVL.

The genes are TRBV9 and TRBJ2-3; D gene ambiguous. CDR1 is SGDLS and CDR2 is YYNGEE in the germline V gene. This CDR3 region has 15 residues. V lost 4 bases, J lost 1 base, and 13 bases lay in between. CDR3 sequence reads: CASSPRFGGTDTQYF. In DNA form, the CDR3 reads TGTGCCAGCAGCCCCCGTTTTGGGGGCACAGATACGCAGTATTTT.

The chain uses TRBV12-5 and TRBJ2-1; D ambiguous. The CDR3 length is 14 residues. Trimming took off 0 bases at V and 6 bases at J, with 9 bases between the two ends. Germline assignment: CDR1 LGHNT and CDR2 FRNRAP. In DNA, the CDR3 is TGTGCTAGTGGTTTGGTAAGTTCCGGCAATGAGCAGTTCTTC. As protein: CASGLVSSGNEQFF. The entire variable domain, with the rest obtained from reference TRBV12-5 and TRBJ2-1, is as follows: DARVTQTPRHKVTEMGQEVTMRCQPILGHNTVFWYRQTMMQGLELLAYFRNRAPLDDSGMPKDRFSAEMPDATLATLKIQPSEPRDSAVYFCASGLVSSGNEQFFGPGTRLTVL.

This clone has only a few counts. This chain uses TRBV7-8 with TRBJ1-2; unclear D gene. The length of the CDR3 is 13 residues. Trimming removed 4 bases from V and 3 bases from J, with 9 bases in between. Germline values: CDR1 SGHVS, CDR2 FQNEAQ. CDR3 nucleotides: TGTGCCAGCAGCTCGTCCACTGACTATGGCTACACCTTC. Translation gives CASSSSTDYGYTF.

As to this clone: One end of the junction does not line up with germline, which may come from a read error. The V gene is TRBV11-2, the J gene TRBJ1-1, with no clear D. The CDR3 extends over 15 amino acids. The V gene's germline CDR1 is SGHAT and CDR2 FQNNGV. The CDR3 DNA reads as TGTGCCAGCAGCCTAGACCCCGGGTTCCGCGCTGAAGCTTTCTTT. It encodes CASSLDPGFRAEAFF.

The rearrangement links TRBV7-3 to TRBJ2-1; a weak D match, TRBD1 (5 bases). Per the germline V gene, CDR1 is SGHTA and CDR2 is FQGTGA. Trimming pared 5 bases from V and 16 bases from J, leaving 18 bases between. The CDR3 consists of 12 residues. This CDR3 is CASSPQGFALFF. CDR3 nucleotide sequence: TGTGCCAGCAGCCCGCAGGGCTTTGCACTTTTCTTC.

This chain links TRBV10-3 with TRBJ2-7, with 11 positions matching TRBD1. Germline lookup yields CDR1 ENHRY and CDR2 SYGVKD. The CDR3 sequence is 15 residues long. V dropped 5 bases and J dropped 3; count of bases not matched to a gene: 6. CDR3 DNA: TGTGCCATCAGTCAAGGACAGGGGGCAATCTACGAGCAGTACTTC. Protein sequence: CAISQGQGAIYEQYF.

This clone has a handful of counts. The J gene is TRBJ2-7, the V gene TRBV7-9, with 10 positions matching TRBD1. This CDR3 spans 14 amino acids. Trimming cost V 3 bases and J 7 bases; bases outside gene matches: 6. The germline V gene encodes CDR1 SEHNR and CDR2 FQNEAQ (reference sequence). In DNA form, the CDR3 reads TGTGCCAGCAGCTTCGGACAGGGGGTCAGTGAGCAGTACTTC. This gives the protein CASSFGQGVSEQYF.

The CDR3 nucleotides read TGCGCCAGCACTAGGGACGGACAAGGCGAGCAGTACTTC. This gives the protein CASTRDGQGEQYF. V gene TRBV5-1 combines with J gene TRBJ2-7; D possibly uses TRBD1 or TRBD2 (5 bases each). Germline V gene sequence: CDR1 SGHRS, CDR2 YFSETQ. This CDR3 is 13 amino acids long. V gave up 6 bases and J gave up 6 bases, with 16 bases separating them. The entire variable domain, with the rest obtained from reference TRBV5-1 and TRBJ2-7, is as follows: KAGVTQTPRYLIKTRGQQVTLSCSPISGHRSVSWYQQTPGQGLQFLFEYFSETQRNKGNFPGRFSGRQFSNSRSEMNVSTLELGDSALYLCASTRDGQGEQYFGPGTRLTVT.

A single count supports this clone. V gene TRBV7-2 combines with J gene TRBJ1-1; perhaps TRBD1 as D (5 bases). Trimming left V 2 bases short and J 3 bases short, with 13 bases between. Germline CDR1 is SGHTA and CDR2 is FQGNSA. This CDR3 spans 15 amino acids. The CDR3 bases are TGTGCCAGCAGCTTATATTCAGGGAGGGACACTGAAGCTTTCTTT. It is translated as CASSLYSGRDTEAFF.

This chain uses TRBV18 with TRBJ2-7; D tentatively fits TRBD1 or TRBD2 (5 bases each). Trimming left V 5 bases short and J 2 bases short, with 16 bases between. Per germline, CDR1 KGHSH and CDR2 LQKENI. The CDR3 contains 15 residues. CDR3 coding DNA: TGTGCCAGCTCAGAATCCGGGACCGACACCTACGAGCAGTACTTC. Translated: CASSESGTDTYEQYF. The whole variable domain, filled in from reference TRBV18 and TRBJ2-7, reads NAGVMQNPRHLVRRRGQEARLRCSPMKGHSHVYWYRQLPEEGLKFMVYLQKENIIDESGMPKERFSAEFPKEGPSILRIQQVVRGDSAAYFCASSESGTDTYEQYFGPGTRLTVT.